The clone carrying this TCR beta chain was counted once. The record originates from a study of T cell repertoires in MIS-A myocarditis. Profiling relied on immunoSEQ multiplex PCR, and the TCRdb table lists in-frame clones only, not all of them. This table holds over 9,000 clones, approximately 80% found once. This sequence originates from a man younger than 35 with fulminant myocarditis from multisystem inflammatory syndrome in adults (MIS-A) after COVID-19. The sequenced sample was right ventricle heart tissue obtained at autopsy.

For the CDR3, the DNA is TGTGCCTGGACCCAGGGGGACTATGGCTACACCTTC. Protein product: CAWTQGDYGYTF. The chain combines TRBV30 with TRBJ1-2; the match to TRBD1 covers 7 bases. The trim removed 4 bases at V and 3 bases at J, leaving 2 bases unmatched. There are 12 residues in the CDR3. The V gene's germline CDR1 is GTSNPN and CDR2 SVGIG (reference sequence).